The TCR beta chain under discussion was sequenced for a study of metastatic and nonmetastatic thyroid tumors. Study results and caveats: In blood and tumor, TCR beta diversity was reportedly significantly higher in malignant thyroid tumors than in benign nodules.

The table lists this clone with a few counts. Its target is not known. No patient had received any treatment before thyroid surgery. V lost 5 bases and J lost 9; bases outside the gene matches: 10. The germline V gene encodes CDR1 LNHDA and CDR2 SQIVND (reference sequence). The CDR3 consists of 13 residues. TCRdb ran MiXCR on the PCR reads. Here the sample spans 17,000 or so clones, about a quarter being singletons. V usage is TRBV19 and J usage is TRBJ2-7; 7 positions match TRBD1. The sample comprised blood. This receptor was obtained from a male donor with papillary thyroid cancer or a benign thyroid nodule (not recorded which). Some clones in this sample may be carry-over from other donors' samples. The CDR3 DNA reads as TGTGCCAGTAGTGAAGCCGGGACAGTGAGGCAGTACTTC. Residues: CASSEAGTVRQYF.